The source of this T cell receptor beta chain is a study of T cells in Graves' hyperthyroidism and ophthalmopathy. At the level of the study: Initial diagnosis, before any treatment, was when peripheral blood was collected. Study-wide points: A model of 13 V-J pairs discriminated ophthalmopathy from stable hyperthyroidism. Before onset, by a median of approximately 5.9 months, the model predicted ophthalmopathy.

This clonotype was seen a few times. Its antigen is as yet unknown. TCR beta CDR3 region amplification was performed from RNA transcripts. RT-PCR in the first round (using the HTBI primer set) targeted the TCR CDR3. TCRdb called the multiplex PCR reads again in MiXCR, with one record for every CDR3 protein. Here the sample spans roughly 720,000 distinct CDR3 sequences, around 15% being singletons. Any patient presenting with uncontrolled infection, other autoimmune disease, pregnancy or lactation was left out. Trimming removed 5 bases from V and 3 bases from J, with 14 bases in between. This CDR3 contains 14 residues.

This TCR came from a man aged 50 to 59 with Graves' hyperthyroidism. Sequencing was performed on blood. The rearrangement joins TRBV12-3 or TRBV12-4 to TRBJ2-7; tentatively, D is TRBD2 (6 bases). The CDR3 DNA is TGTGCCAGCAGTCCCTCTAGCGTTAACTACGAGCAGTACTTC. This codes for CASSPSSVNYEQYF.